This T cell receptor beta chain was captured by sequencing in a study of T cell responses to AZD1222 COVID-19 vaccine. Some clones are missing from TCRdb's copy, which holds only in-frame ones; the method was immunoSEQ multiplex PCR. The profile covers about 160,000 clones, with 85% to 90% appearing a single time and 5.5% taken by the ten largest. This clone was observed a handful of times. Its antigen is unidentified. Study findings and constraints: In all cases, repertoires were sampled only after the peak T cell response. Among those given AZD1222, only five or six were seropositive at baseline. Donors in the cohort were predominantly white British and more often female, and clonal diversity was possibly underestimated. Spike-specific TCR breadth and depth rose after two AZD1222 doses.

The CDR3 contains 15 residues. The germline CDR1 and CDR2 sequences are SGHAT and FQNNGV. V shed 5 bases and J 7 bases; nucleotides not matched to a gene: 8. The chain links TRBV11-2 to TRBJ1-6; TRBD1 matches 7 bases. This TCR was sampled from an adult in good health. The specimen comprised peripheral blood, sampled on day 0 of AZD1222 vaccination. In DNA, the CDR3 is TGTGCCAGCAGCCGATCAGGGGGGACAAATTCACCCCTCCACTTT. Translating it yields CASSRSGGTNSPLHF.